The present entry profiles one TCR beta chain with its context. A few counts support this clone. The antigen it recognizes is unknown. There are no base qualities to consult, and no much larger clone falls within one base. The data are from a study of shared clonotypes between healthy human individuals (dated by TCRdb to the early 2020s). Describing the broader study: A few men and a couple of women, aged 18 to 49 years, made up the cohort. For each donor, three plates each were used for CD4 naive and CD4 memory, two plates were used for CD8 naive, and one plate was used for CD8 memory. To estimate repertoire size and how much clonotypes are shared between individuals, the study performed deep sequencing of blood TCR repertoires from a few healthy adults. Libraries were prepared and TCR repertoires were sequenced by different laboratories using diverse techniques, in order to increase sequencing depth and limit assay-specific biases. Per donor, leukapheresis produced somewhere between about 0.8 and 9 billion PBMCs. Overall study outcomes, separate from this receptor: Naive subsets generally had larger estimated clonotype richness than memory subsets did. Sharing across four donors was observed for about 5% of naive CD4, 3% to 3.5% of naive CD8, over 2% of memory CD4, and 0.4% of memory CD8 clonotypes. Based on pairwise subsampling, the degree of clonotype sharing among donors was expected to be affected by sequencing depth. Compared with non-shared clonotypes, clonotypes shared by all four sorted-subset donors had higher generation probabilities. Only blood was sampled, and tissue TCR repertoires likely differ from those in blood. Rarefaction of sorted-subset datasets indicated incomplete sequencing despite the large sequencing depth. Because the study included a small number of donors, the genetic and exposure-history diversity represented was limited.

The donors were healthy, HIV-negative adults who had no recently reported acute infections or vaccinations. All donors were Caucasian adults living in Nashville, Tennessee, USA. CD4+ T cells were enriched by magnetic negative selection, after which naive cells were positively selected on CD45RA and the negative fraction was taken as the memory subset. Blood was obtained by leukapheresis, after which PBMCs were separated by Ficoll-Histopaque density gradient centrifugation and cryopreserved in liquid nitrogen vapor phase. Analytical flow cytometry was used to check the purity and quantity of each magnetically sorted T cell population. From each sorted fraction, genomic DNA was isolated and quantified by UV absorbance on a Nanodrop 2000c. Using the deep immunoSEQ assay, TCR CDR3 regions were amplified from genomic DNA by multiplex PCR. Genomic DNA extracted from each cell subset was distributed evenly over all wells of several immunoSEQ 96-well plates, and each plate served as one replicate. For sorted subsets, each replicate PCR was loaded with roughly 0.2 ug genomic DNA, equivalent to 25,000 to 30,000 T cell genomes. Purified libraries were measured with a Qubit 3.0 fluorometer, size-checked on a Bioanalyzer 2100, and measured again with the KAPA Library Quantification kit. Each immunoSEQ 96-well plate was sequenced on its own single-read 150-cycle Illumina NextSeq 550 flow cell. Turning to the authors' computational methods: Because only junctional sequences without quality scores were contained in the immunoSEQ output, filtering matching that applied to full-length reads could not be performed. Sequences were annotated with PyIR, a Python wrapper for IgBLAST v1.9, using IMGT germline references to assign V/J genes and CDR3. Reads were filtered out if the reads had weak V/J assignments (E-value above 1e-6), no CDR3, stop codons, out-of-frame junctions, or ambiguous translated residues. V3J clonotypes were defined as sequences sharing an identical inferred V gene, J gene, and CDR3 amino acid sequence. Percentage overlap between repertoires was computed as shared unique clonotypes divided by the size of the smaller repertoire. Repertoire richness was assessed with RTK rarefaction, the Chao1 estimator, and Recon v2.1 estimates of unobserved clonotypes. Generation probabilities were computed with OLGA for all TCRbeta clonotypes obtained by the gDNA method from a handful of donors. TCRdb mirrors the immuneACCESS table, restricted to in-frame sequences. Some clones are absent from its copies; in checked studies, under half trace to an unresolved V gene, and the reason for the others is unknown. That table furnishes V, J and clone size, whereas the DNA furnished D and trimming. In this sample the table shows over 1.4 million clones, approximately 96% of which occur a single time. The ten largest account for roughly 1.2% of the sample.

This receptor was obtained from a man aged 30 to 39 in good health. Sequencing was carried out using naive CD4+ T cells sorted from blood. The cell subset or site tag for this specimen amounts to: CD45RA+ positively selected.

The CDR3 region: CASSQDQSQALSYGYTF. DNA sequence: TGTGCCAGCAGCCAAGATCAGAGTCAGGCCTTGAGCTATGGCTACACCTTC. The chain couples TRBV14 to TRBJ1-2, with the D gene not confidently named. CDR1 SGHDN and CDR2 FVKESK are derived from the germline V gene. V was cut back by 0 bases and J by 4 bases, leaving a gap of 18 bases between them. The CDR3 starts with the cysteine, ends with the phenylalanine, and has 17 residues. The CDR3 DNA has 51 bases and is translated from base 1.